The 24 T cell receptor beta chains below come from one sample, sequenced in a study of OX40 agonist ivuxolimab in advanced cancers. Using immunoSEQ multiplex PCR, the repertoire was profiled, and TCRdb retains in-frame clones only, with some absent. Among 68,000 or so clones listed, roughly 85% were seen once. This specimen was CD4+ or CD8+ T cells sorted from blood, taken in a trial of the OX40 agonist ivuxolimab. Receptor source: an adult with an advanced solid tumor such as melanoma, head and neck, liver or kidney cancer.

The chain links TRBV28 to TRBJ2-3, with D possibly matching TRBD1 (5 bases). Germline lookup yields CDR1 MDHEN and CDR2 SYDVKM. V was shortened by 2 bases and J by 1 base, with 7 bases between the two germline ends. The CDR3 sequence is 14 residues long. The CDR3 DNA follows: TGTGCCAGCAGTTTACAGGGTGGCACAGATACGCAGTATTTT. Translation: CASSLQGGTDTQYF. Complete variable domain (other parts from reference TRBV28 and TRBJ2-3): DVKVTQSSRYLVKRTGEKVFLECVQDMDHENMFWYRQDPGLGLRLIYFSYDVKMKEKGDIPEGYSVSREKKERFSLILESASTNQTSMYLCASSLQGGTDTQYFGPGTRLTVL.

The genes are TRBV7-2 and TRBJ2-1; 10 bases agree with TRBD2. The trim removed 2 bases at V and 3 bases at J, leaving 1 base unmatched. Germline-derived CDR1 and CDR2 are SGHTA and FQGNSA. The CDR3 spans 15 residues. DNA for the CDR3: TGTGCCAGCAGCTTACGGACTAGCGGCTACAATGAGCAGTTCTTC. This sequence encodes CASSLRTSGYNEQFF.

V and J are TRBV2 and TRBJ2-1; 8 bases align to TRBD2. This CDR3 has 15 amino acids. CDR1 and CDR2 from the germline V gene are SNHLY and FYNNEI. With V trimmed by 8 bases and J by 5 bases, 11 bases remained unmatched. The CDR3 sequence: CASHKGLASDNEQFF. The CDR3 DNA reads TGTGCCAGCCATAAAGGACTAGCCTCAGACAATGAGCAGTTCTTC. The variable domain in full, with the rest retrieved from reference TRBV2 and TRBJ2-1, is EPEVTQTPSHQVTQMGQEVILRCVPISNHLYFYWYRQILGQKVEFLVSFYNNEISEKSEIFDDQFSVERPDGSNFTLKIRSTKLEDSAMYFCASHKGLASDNEQFFGPGTRLTVL.

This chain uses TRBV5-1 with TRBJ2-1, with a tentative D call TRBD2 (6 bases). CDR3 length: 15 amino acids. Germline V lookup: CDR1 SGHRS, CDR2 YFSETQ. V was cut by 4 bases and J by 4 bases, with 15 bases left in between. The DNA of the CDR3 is TGCGCCAGCAGCCTGGAGGGGCAATATTACAATGAGCAGTTCTTC. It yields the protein CASSLEGQYYNEQFF.

CDR3 sequence reads: CASSFWADTQYF. Here the CDR3 DNA reads TGTGCCAGCAGCTTTTGGGCAGATACGCAGTATTTT. This sequence joins TRBV5-4 and TRBJ2-3; D gene uncertain. Per germline, CDR1 SGHNT and CDR2 YYREEE (reference sequence). V was pared by 2 bases and J by 4 bases, with 5 bases between. The CDR3 spans 12 residues.

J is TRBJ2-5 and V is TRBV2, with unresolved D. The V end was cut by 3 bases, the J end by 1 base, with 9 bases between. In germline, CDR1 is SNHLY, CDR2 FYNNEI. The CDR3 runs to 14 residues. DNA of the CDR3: TGTGCCAGCAGTGAGGGTCAAATCCAAGAGACCCAGTACTTC. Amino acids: CASSEGQIQETQYF. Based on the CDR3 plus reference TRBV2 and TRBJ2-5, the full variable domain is EPEVTQTPSHQVTQMGQEVILRCVPISNHLYFYWYRQILGQKVEFLVSFYNNEISEKSEIFDDQFSVERPDGSNFTLKIRSTKLEDSAMYFCASSEGQIQETQYFGPGTRLLVL.

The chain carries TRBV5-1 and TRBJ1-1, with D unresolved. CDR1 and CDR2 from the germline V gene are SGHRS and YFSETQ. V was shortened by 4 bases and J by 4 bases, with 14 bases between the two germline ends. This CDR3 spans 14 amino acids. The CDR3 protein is CASSGRGPGTEAFF. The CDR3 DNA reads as TGCGCCAGCAGCGGTCGCGGTCCTGGCACTGAAGCTTTCTTT.

The CDR3: CASSPSGTGEETQYF. CDR3 DNA sequence: TGTGCCAGCAGTCCTTCCGGGACAGGCGAGGAGACCCAGTACTTC. This chain joins TRBV27 and TRBJ2-5; TRBD1 agrees at 8 bases. With 5 bases clipped from V and 5 bases from J, the junction kept 10 bases outside the gene matches. Germline CDR1 MNHEY, CDR2 SMNVEV (reference sequence). The CDR3 totals 15 residues.

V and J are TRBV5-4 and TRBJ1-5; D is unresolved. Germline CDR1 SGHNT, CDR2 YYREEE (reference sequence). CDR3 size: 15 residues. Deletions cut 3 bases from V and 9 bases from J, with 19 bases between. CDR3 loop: CASSSGRSFNGPQHF. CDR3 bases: TGTGCCAGCAGCTCCGGACGCTCTTTCAATGGGCCCCAGCATTTT.

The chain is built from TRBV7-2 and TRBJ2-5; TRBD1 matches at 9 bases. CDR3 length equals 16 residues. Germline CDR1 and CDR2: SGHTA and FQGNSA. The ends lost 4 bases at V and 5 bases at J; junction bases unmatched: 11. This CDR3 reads CASSSSSTGGGETQYF. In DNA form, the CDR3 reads TGTGCCAGCAGCTCCAGTTCTACAGGGGGCGGGGAGACCCAGTACTTC.

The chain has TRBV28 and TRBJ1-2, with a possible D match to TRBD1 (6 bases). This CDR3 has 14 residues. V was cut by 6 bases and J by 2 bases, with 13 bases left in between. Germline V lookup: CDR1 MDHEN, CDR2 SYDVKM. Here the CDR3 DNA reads TGTGCCAGCAGCAAAAGGGGGGGCAACTATGGCTACACCTTC. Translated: CASSKRGGNYGYTF.

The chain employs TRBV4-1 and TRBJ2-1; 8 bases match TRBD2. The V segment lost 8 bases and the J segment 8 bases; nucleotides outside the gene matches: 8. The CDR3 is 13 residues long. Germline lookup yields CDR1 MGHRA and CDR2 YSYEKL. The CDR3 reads CASRSRGAYEQFF. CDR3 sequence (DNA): TGCGCCAGCCGCTCGCGGGGGGCCTATGAGCAGTTCTTC.

In DNA form, the CDR3 reads TGTGCCAGCAGCCCCCGGGACAGCTCCTACGAGCAGTACTTC. Translating gives CASSPRDSSYEQYF. V and J are TRBV7-8 and TRBJ2-5; 7 positions match TRBD1. TRBJ2-7 explains the end of the DNA better; the J call may be wrong. This CDR3 spans 14 amino acids. Germline V gene data show CDR1 as SGHVS and CDR2 as FQNEAQ.

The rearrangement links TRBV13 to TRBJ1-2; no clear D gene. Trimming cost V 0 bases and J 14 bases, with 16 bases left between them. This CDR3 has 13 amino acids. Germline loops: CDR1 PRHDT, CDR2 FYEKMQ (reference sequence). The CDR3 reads CASSLGLNLRSTF. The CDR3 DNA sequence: TGTGCCAGCAGCTTAGGCCTAAATCTGAGGTCTACCTTC.

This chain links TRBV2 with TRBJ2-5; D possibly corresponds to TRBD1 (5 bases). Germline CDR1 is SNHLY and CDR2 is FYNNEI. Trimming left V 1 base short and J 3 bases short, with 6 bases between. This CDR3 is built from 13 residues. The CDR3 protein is CASSEVGEETQYF. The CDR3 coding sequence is TGTGCCAGCAGTGAAGTAGGGGAAGAGACCCAGTACTTC. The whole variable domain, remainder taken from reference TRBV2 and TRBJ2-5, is EPEVTQTPSHQVTQMGQEVILRCVPISNHLYFYWYRQILGQKVEFLVSFYNNEISEKSEIFDDQFSVERPDGSNFTLKIRSTKLEDSAMYFCASSEVGEETQYFGPGTRLLVL.

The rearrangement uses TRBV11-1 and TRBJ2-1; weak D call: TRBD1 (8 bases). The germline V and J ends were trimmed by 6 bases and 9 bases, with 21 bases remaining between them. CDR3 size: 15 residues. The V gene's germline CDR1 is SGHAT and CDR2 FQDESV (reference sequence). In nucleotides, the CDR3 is TGTGCCAGCAGGCCAGGACAGGGCGGGGAGGGTGAGCAGTTCTTC. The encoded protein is CASRPGQGGEGEQFF.

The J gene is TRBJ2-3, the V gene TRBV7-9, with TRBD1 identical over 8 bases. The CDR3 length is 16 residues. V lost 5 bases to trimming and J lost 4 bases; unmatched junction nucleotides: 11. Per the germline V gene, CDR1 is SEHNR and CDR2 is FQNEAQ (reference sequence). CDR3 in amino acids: CASSLGQGAFSDTQYF. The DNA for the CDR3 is TGTGCCAGCAGCCTTGGGCAGGGGGCATTCTCAGATACGCAGTATTTT.

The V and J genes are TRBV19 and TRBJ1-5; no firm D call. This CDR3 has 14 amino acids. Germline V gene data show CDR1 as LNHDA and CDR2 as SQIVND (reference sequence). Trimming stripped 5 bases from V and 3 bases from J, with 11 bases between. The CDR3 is CASSYRHPNQPQHF. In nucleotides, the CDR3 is TGTGCCAGTAGTTATCGGCACCCCAATCAGCCCCAGCATTTT.

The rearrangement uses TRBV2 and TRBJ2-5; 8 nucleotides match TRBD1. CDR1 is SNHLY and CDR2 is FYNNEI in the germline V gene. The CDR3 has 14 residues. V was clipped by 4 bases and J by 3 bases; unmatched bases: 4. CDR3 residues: CASSVDRVEETQYF. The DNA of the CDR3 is TGTGCCAGCAGTGTGGACAGGGTTGAAGAGACCCAGTACTTC.

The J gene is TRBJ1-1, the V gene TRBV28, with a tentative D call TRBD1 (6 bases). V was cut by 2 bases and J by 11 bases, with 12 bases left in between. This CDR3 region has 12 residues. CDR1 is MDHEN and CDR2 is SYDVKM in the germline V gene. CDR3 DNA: TGTGCCAGCAGTTTAATTTCAGGGGAGGCTTTCTTT. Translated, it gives CASSLISGEAFF. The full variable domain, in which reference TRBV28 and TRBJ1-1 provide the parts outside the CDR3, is DVKVTQSSRYLVKRTGEKVFLECVQDMDHENMFWYRQDPGLGLRLIYFSYDVKMKEKGDIPEGYSVSREKKERFSLILESASTNQTSMYLCASSLISGEAFFGQGTRLTVV.

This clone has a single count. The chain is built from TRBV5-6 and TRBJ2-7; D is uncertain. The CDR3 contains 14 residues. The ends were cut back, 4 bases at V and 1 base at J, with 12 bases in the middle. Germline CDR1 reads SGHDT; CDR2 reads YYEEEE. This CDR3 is CASSPNLGSYEQYF. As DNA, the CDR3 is TGTGCCAGCAGCCCGAATTTGGGGTCCTACGAGCAGTACTTC.

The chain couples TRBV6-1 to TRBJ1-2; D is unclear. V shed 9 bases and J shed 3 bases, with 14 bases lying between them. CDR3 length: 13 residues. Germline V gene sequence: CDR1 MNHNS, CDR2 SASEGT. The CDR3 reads CARDRPPHYGYTF. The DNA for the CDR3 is TGTGCCAGGGACCGACCTCCTCACTATGGCTACACCTTC.

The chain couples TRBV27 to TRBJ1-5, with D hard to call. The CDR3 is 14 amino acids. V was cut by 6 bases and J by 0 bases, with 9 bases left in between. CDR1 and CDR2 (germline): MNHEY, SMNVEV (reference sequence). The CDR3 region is CASSPGLSNQPQHF. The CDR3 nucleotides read TGTGCCAGCAGCCCAGGACTTAGCAATCAGCCCCAGCATTTT.

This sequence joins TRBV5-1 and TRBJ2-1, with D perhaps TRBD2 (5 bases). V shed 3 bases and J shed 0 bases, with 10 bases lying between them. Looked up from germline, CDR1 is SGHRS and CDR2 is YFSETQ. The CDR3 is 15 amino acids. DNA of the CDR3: TGCGCCAGCAGCTCCGATCGGGGCTCCTACAATGAGCAGTTCTTC. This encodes CASSSDRGSYNEQFF.